This TCR beta chain was retrieved from a study of vaccination effects on CD4 cells after COVID-19. Germline CDR1 reads SGHTA; CDR2 reads FQGTGA. CDR3 length: 17 residues. With 4 bases clipped from V and 3 bases from J, the junction kept 9 bases outside the gene matches. Measured with immunoSEQ multiplex PCR; TCRdb has only the in-frame clones, and not every one. In the table there are tens of thousands of clones, around 80% of which are singletons. At the end of more than 8 days of culture, CD4+ T cells were isolated. As their vaccination, participants received two doses of either BNT162b2 or mRNA-1273. Details on this clone: Its target is not known.

The chain recombines TRBV7-3 with TRBJ2-2; TRBD1 aligns across 9 bases. The clonotype originates from a human donor who received a COVID-19 vaccine. The sequencing used CD4+ T cells from PBMCs cultured without peptide, collected after COVID-19 vaccination. The CDR3 DNA sequence: TGTGCCAGCAGCTCTTCAACAGGGGGCTCATACACCGGGGAGCTGTTTTTT. This codes for CASSSSTGGSYTGELFF.